The clone carrying this TCR beta chain appeared a single time. Sequenced by immunoSEQ multiplex PCR; TCRdb stores in-frame clones only, minus some. The table shows 210,000 or so clones, with 91% occurring only once. The sample comes from a study of control samples from healthy donors and cancer patients. Trimming left V 6 bases short and J 4 bases short, with 12 bases between. CDR1 is MDHEN and CDR2 is SYDVKM in the germline V gene. The CDR3 is 13 amino acids. The J gene is TRBJ1-2, the V gene TRBV28, with a tentative D call TRBD1 (6 bases). This receptor was taken from a man in his thirties or forties in good health. The specimen was blood. CDR3 sequence reads: CASRNDRIYGYTF. The CDR3 DNA reads as TGTGCCAGCAGAAATGACAGGATCTATGGCTACACCTTC.